This T cell receptor (beta chain) came from a study of cytomegalovirus exposure and HLA in healthy donors. Study-wide findings and caveats: Listed as cytomegalovirus-associated were 150 to 200 TCR beta chains. Accurate prediction of most subjects' HLA-A and HLA-B alleles from TCR beta sequences was reported. Most sequenced TCRs were rare (though some public TCRs occurred in many donors). Most TCR beta V segments were productive about 90% or about 30% of the time in an earlier analysis.

The V and J ends lost 6 bases and 3 bases, in that order; junction bases with no gene match: 6. The germline gives CDR1 KGHSH, CDR2 LQKENI. This CDR3 contains 15 residues. PCR employed 60 Vbeta and 13 Jbeta primers. TCRdb's copy holds only in-frame clones and misses some; the assay was immunoSEQ multiplex PCR. The sample has over 150,000 clones, less than 90% seen once. With respect to this clone: Its antigen is currently unknown.

J is TRBJ2-7 and V is TRBV18; the match to TRBD2 covers 12 bases. Sequenced material: PBMCs. The clonotype originates from a girl under three years old in good health and CMV-seronegative. CDR3 region: CASSRTSGGRYEQYF. The CDR3 DNA reads as TGTGCCAGCTCCCGCACTAGCGGGGGGCGCTACGAGCAGTACTTC.